The 5 T cell receptor beta chains in this list originate from one sample, sequenced in a study of tumor and adjacent non-tumor tissue in lung cancer. TCRbeta libraries were built with three rounds of nested PCR, modified from ARM-PCR. TCRdb re-called the multiplex PCR reads with MiXCR, one entry per CDR3 protein. The data hold under 100,000 distinct CDR3 sequences, with around 65% observed a single time. No cell sorting was done before RNA was extracted from the tissue. The specimen sequenced was lung tumor tissue. The receptors were sampled from a man aged 65 to 85 with non-small cell lung cancer.

Of note for this clonotype: This may be a read error, as it is one base from a much larger clone. This chain connects TRBV5-1 to TRBJ2-2, with D unclear. This CDR3 is 15 amino acids long. In germline, CDR1 is SGHRS, CDR2 YFSETQ. Here the CDR3 DNA reads TGCACCAGCAGCTTGGCAGCCTTGAACACCGGGGAGCTGTTTTTT. Amino acid sequence: CTSSLAALNTGELFF. Full variable domain (remainder filled in from reference TRBV5-1 and TRBJ2-2): KAGVTQTPRYLIKTRGQQVTLSCSPISGHRSVSWYQQTPGQGLQFLFEYFSETQRNKGNFPGRFSGRQFSNSRSEMNVSTLELGDSALYLCTSSLAALNTGELFFGEGSRLTVL.

In this sample, this clonotype turned up many times. The CDR3 is CASSNRDRGGLAGVILYF. DNA of the CDR3: TGTGCCAGCAGCAACCGGGACAGGGGAGGACTAGCGGGAGTAATTCTGTACTTC. The rearrangement links TRBV21-1 to TRBJ2-5; no check of the table's D call, TRBD2, against the DNA was made. TRBV21-1 is shown as a pseudogene. The CDR3 consists of 18 residues.

This clonotype was detected many times. The V and J genes are TRBV29-1 and TRBJ1-4, with TRBD1 matching over 7 bases. Germline V CDR1 and CDR2: SQVTM, ANQGSEA. This CDR3 has 12 residues. The J segment lost 7 bases and the V segment lost 7 bases, leaving 6 bases of the junction unmatched. CDR3 residues: CSATGIGEKLFF. As DNA, the CDR3 is TGCAGCGCGACAGGGATTGGTGAAAAACTGTTTTTT.

In this sample, this clonotype turned up a few times. A much more abundant neighbour one base away suggests this may be a read error. The chain is built from TRBV12-3 or TRBV12-4 and TRBJ2-1; no reliable D call. This CDR3 has 14 residues. The V and J ends lost 2 bases and 9 bases respectively, with 14 bases between them. CDR3 coding DNA: TGTGCCAGCAGTTTACACCTCACTGTAAGTGAGCAGTTCTTC. Its translation is CASSLHLTVSEQFF.

With regard to this clonotype: A single base separates this from a much larger clone, so it may be a read error. The rearrangement uses TRBV28 and TRBJ1-5, with 7 nucleotides matching TRBD1. The V segment lost 7 bases and the J segment 2 bases; nucleotides outside the gene matches: 8. The length of the CDR3 is 15 residues. CDR1 and CDR2 from the germline V gene are MDHEN and SYDVKM. CDR3 bases: TGTGCCAGCACCGTCAGGGGGATAGGCAATCAGCCCCAGCATTTT. Translated: CASTVRGIGNQPQHF.